This is a list of T cell receptor beta chains from one sample in a study of OX40 agonist ivuxolimab in advanced cancers. TCRdb's table, derived via immunoSEQ multiplex PCR, lists solely in-frame clones and lacks some. The sample has around 64,000 clones; 90% to 95% are singletons. The sample in question was CD4+ or CD8+ T cells sorted from blood, obtained in a trial of the OX40 agonist ivuxolimab. Receptors originate from an adult with an advanced solid tumor such as melanoma, head and neck, liver or kidney cancer. The CDR3 runs from the conserved cysteine through the conserved F or W. A D gene is named only where the DNA matches it firmly. Where a row states a size, it is once, few, many or the class of an expanded clone; other rows omit it.

len	v_gene	j_gene	abundance	d_gene	CDR3nt	CDR3aa
15	TRBV27	TRBJ2-7	.	TRBD2	TGTGCCAGCAGTTGGGGCGGGGGGTCTACCTACGAGCAGTACTTC	CASSWGGGSTYEQYF
14	TRBV9	TRBJ2-3	once	TRBD1	TGTGCCAGCAGCCCTCGACAGGGGACAGATACGCAGTATTTT	CASSPRQGTDTQYF
14	TRBV9	TRBJ1-1	.	TRBD1	TGTGCCAGCAGCGGACAGGGTCGGGACACTGAAGCTTTCTTT	CASSGQGRDTEAFF
13	TRBV27	TRBJ2-7	.	.	TGTGCCAGCAGTGCCGAAGGAAGCTACGAGCAGTACTTC	CASSAEGSYEQYF
15	TRBV9	TRBJ1-5	.	TRBD1	TGTGCCAGCAGCGTAGGGACAGGGGCCAATCAGCCCCAGCATTTT	CASSVGTGANQPQHF
12	TRBV7-9	TRBJ1-1	.	.	TGTGCCAGCAGCTTAGGTTCCGTTGAAGCTTTCTTT	CASSLGSVEAFF
16	TRBV27	TRBJ2-1	.	.	TGTGCCAGCAGTCCCTCAGGGGGGGATTCCTACAATGAGCAGTTCTTC	CASSPSGGDSYNEQFF
14	TRBV19	TRBJ2-1	.	TRBD2	TGTGCCAGTAGTACTAGCGGGACATACAATGAGCAGTTCTTC	CASSTSGTYNEQFF
14	TRBV6-1	TRBJ2-2	.	.	TGTGCCAGCAGAGGAGGCATGAACACCGGGGAGCTGTTTTTT	CASRGGMNTGELFF
13	TRBV28	TRBJ2-1	.	TRBD1	TGTGCCAGCACACCCGGGACAGGGGGTGAGCAGTTCTTC	CASTPGTGGEQFF
15	TRBV4-2	TRBJ2-1	.	TRBD2	TGTGCCAGCAGCCAATACTTAGCGGGGTACAATGAGCAGTTCTTC	CASSQYLAGYNEQFF
14	TRBV9	TRBJ2-1	.	TRBD2	TGTGCCAGCAGCCCAGGGACTAGCGGGATCGGGCAGTTCTTC	CASSPGTSGIGQFF
16	TRBV10-2	TRBJ2-1	.	.	TGCGCCAGCAGTGTCCCCCACAAAGTGCCCTACAATGAGCAGTTCTTC	CASSVPHKVPYNEQFF
16	TRBV5-5	TRBJ2-1	.	.	TGTGCCAGCAGCCTCCCGACAGGAGGATCCTACAATGAGCAGTTCTTC	CASSLPTGGSYNEQFF
15	TRBV11-1	TRBJ2-1	.	TRBD2	TGTGCCAGCAGCGACACTAGCGGGGAGGGAAATGAGCAGTTCTTC	CASSDTSGEGNEQFF
15	TRBV28	TRBJ1-5	.	TRBD1	TGTGCCAGCAGTCCGTGGGACAGAACCAATCAGCCCCAGCATTTT	CASSPWDRTNQPQHF
14	TRBV10-3	TRBJ2-1	once	.	TGTGCCATCAGTGCTAGGGGGGATTACAATGAGCAGTTCTTC	CAISARGDYNEQFF
16	TRBV4-1	TRBJ2-1	.	TRBD2	TGCGCCAGCAGCCAAGATACTTACGGGAGGGCGCAGGAGCAGTTCTTC	CASSQDTYGRAQEQFF
14	TRBV9	TRBJ2-7	.	TRBD2	TGTGCCAGCAGCACACGACTAGCTGGCAACGAGCAGTACTTC	CASSTRLAGNEQYF
15	TRBV13	TRBJ2-3	.	TRBD1	TGTGCCAGCAGCCGACGACAGGGGAGCACAGATACGCAGTATTTT	CASSRRQGSTDTQYF
14	TRBV4-2	TRBJ2-7	.	.	TGTGCCAGCAGCCAAGTTGGGGAGCGCTACGAGCAGTACTTC	CASSQVGERYEQYF
16	TRBV4-2	TRBJ2-7	.	.	TGTGCCAGCAGCCAAGATAACGGACAAGCCCTGGGCGAGCAGTACTTC	CASSQDNGQALGEQYF
12	TRBV29-1	TRBJ1-2	.	TRBD1	TGCAGCGTAGGGGACAGGGGCTATGGCTACACCTTC	CSVGDRGYGYTF
15	TRBV27	TRBJ2-3	.	.	TGTGCCAGCAGTTTGTTCTTGGAGGGTCCAGATACGCAGTATTTT	CASSLFLEGPDTQYF
16	TRBV9	TRBJ2-6	.	.	TGTGCCAGCAGCGTAGCGGGAACATCTGGGGCCAACGTCCTGACTTTC	CASSVAGTSGANVLTF
13	TRBV11-2	TRBJ1-2	.	.	TGTGCCAGCAGCTTATTTCAGGGTGATGGCTACACCTTC	CASSLFQGDGYTF
16	TRBV15	TRBJ1-1	.	TRBD1	TGTGCCACCAGCAGAGATCCTATCGGGACAGTTCTCGAAGCTTTCTTT	CATSRDPIGTVLEAFF
14	TRBV4-1	TRBJ1-3	.	.	TGCGCCAGCATGGGACCAGACTCTGGAAACACCATATATTTT	CASMGPDSGNTIYF
10	TRBV25-1	TRBJ2-5	.	.	TGTGCCAGCAGTGAAGAGACCCAGTACTTC	CASSEETQYF
12	TRBV2	TRBJ2-5	.	.	TGTGCCAGCAGTGAAACCCAAGAGACCCAGTACTTC	CASSETQETQYF
12	TRBV29-1	TRBJ1-1	.	.	TGCAGCGTTGTATCGGAGAACACTGAAGCTTTCTTT	CSVVSENTEAFF
13	TRBV27	TRBJ2-7	.	.	TGTGCCAGCAGTCGGGGACTGCACTACGAGCAGTACTTC	CASSRGLHYEQYF
12	TRBV9	TRBJ1-1	.	.	TGTGCCAGCAGCCTTCAGGGCTCTGAAGCTTTCTTT	CASSLQGSEAFF
13	TRBV19	TRBJ2-1	.	.	TGTGCCAGTAGTATTCCCCCCTACAATGAGCAGTTCTTC	CASSIPPYNEQFF
14	TRBV27	TRBJ1-1	once	.	TGTGCCAGCAGTCCCTTTGGACAGAACACTGAAGCTTTCTTT	CASSPFGQNTEAFF
16	TRBV7-2	TRBJ2-1	.	TRBD2	TGTGCCAGCAGCTCCCCGCTAGCGGGACTCTACAATGAGCAGTTCTTC	CASSSPLAGLYNEQFF
13	TRBV7-9	TRBJ2-5	.	.	TGTGCCAGCAGCGAGACAGAGTGGGAGACCCAGTACTTC	CASSETEWETQYF
16	TRBV4-3	TRBJ2-1	.	.	TGCGCCAGCAGCCAAGATGAAGGGAGCTCCTACAATGAGCAGTTCTTC	CASSQDEGSSYNEQFF
15	TRBV6-1	TRBJ2-1	.	TRBD2	TGTGCCAGCAGTGAGGGACTAGCGGGAGGGTATGAGCAGTTCTTC	CASSEGLAGGYEQFF
11	TRBV13	TRBJ2-7	.	.	TGTGCCAGCAGCTTTCTAGGGGTGCAGTACTTC	CASSFLGVQYF
17	TRBV11-2	TRBJ2-3	.	TRBD2	TGTGCCAGCAGCCTCTTCGGGACTAGCGATAGCACAGATACGCAGTATTTT	CASSLFGTSDSTDTQYF
14	TRBV2	TRBJ1-3	.	TRBD1	TGTGCCAGCAGTTCGGGACAGGGGGAAAACACCATATATTTT	CASSSGQGENTIYF
13	TRBV27	TRBJ2-7	.	.	TGTGCCAGCAGTTTAGACGGCGACTACGAGCAGTACTTC	CASSLDGDYEQYF
16	TRBV9	TRBJ2-1	.	TRBD2	TGTGCCAGCAGCGTAGCTCGAAGCGGGAGGGGAAATGAGCAGTTCTTC	CASSVARSGRGNEQFF
13	TRBV28	TRBJ1-1	.	.	TGTGCCAGCAGGCAGGGGAGGAACACTGAAGCTTTCTTT	CASRQGRNTEAFF
16	TRBV19	TRBJ2-3	.	TRBD1	TGTGCCAGTAGACCCGGGACAGGGGGTTCGGAGGATACGCAGTATTTT	CASRPGTGGSEDTQYF
14	TRBV5-6	TRBJ1-4	.	.	TGTGCCAGCAGCTTGGGGGGGCGCGGTGAAAAACTGTTTTTT	CASSLGGRGEKLFF
15	TRBV5-1	TRBJ2-2	.	TRBD1	TGCGCCAGCAGCTCCTCGACAGGGGGCACCGGGGAGCTGTTTTTT	CASSSSTGGTGELFF
15	TRBV19	TRBJ1-2	.	.	TGTGCCAGTAGCGGGGGTCAAGCCCTTTACTATGGCTACACCTTC	CASSGGQALYYGYTF